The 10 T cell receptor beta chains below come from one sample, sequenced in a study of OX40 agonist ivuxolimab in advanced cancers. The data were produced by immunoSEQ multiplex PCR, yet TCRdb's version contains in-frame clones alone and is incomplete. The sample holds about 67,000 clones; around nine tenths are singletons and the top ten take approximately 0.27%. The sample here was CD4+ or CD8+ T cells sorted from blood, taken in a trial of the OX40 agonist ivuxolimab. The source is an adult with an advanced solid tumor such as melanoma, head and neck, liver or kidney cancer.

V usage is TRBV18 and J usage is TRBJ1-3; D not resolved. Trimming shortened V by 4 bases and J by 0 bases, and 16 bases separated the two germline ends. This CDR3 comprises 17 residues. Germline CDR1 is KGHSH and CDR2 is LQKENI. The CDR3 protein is CASSLRSDGSSGNTIYF. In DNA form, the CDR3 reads TGTGCCAGCTCACTTAGATCGGACGGTAGCTCTGGAAACACCATATATTTT.

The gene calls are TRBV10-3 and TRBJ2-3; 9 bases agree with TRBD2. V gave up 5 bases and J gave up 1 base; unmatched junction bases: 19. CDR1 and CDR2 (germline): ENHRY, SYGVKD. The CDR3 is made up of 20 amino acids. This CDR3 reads CAISPSAGGGRAGGTDTQYF. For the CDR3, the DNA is TGTGCCATCAGTCCAAGCGCGGGGGGCGGGAGGGCCGGCGGCACAGATACGCAGTATTTT.

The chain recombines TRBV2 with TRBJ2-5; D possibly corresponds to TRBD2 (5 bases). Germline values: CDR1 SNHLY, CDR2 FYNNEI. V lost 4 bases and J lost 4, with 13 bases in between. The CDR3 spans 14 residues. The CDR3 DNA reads TGTGCCAGCAGTGTGGCGGGCCTTGGAGAGACCCAGTACTTC. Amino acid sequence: CASSVAGLGETQYF.

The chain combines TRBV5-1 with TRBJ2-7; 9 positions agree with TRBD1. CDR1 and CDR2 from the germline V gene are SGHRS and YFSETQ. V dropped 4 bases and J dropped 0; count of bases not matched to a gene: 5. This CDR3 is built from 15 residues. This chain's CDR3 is CASSLGQGTSYEQYF. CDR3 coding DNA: TGCGCCAGCAGCCTTGGACAGGGGACCTCCTACGAGCAGTACTTC.

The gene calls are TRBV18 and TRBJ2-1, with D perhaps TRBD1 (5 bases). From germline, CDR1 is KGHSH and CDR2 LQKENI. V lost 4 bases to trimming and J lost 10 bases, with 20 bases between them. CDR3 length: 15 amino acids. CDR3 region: CASSRRLATDTEQFF. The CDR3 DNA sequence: TGTGCCAGCTCACGAAGGCTGGCCACGGACACCGAGCAGTTCTTC.

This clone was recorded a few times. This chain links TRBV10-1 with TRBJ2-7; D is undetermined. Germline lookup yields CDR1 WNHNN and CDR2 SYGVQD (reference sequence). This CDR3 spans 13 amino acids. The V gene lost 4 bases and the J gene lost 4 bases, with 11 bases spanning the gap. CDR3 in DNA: TGCGCCAGCAGTGCCAGTCGTGGGTACGAGCAGTACTTC. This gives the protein CASSASRGYEQYF.

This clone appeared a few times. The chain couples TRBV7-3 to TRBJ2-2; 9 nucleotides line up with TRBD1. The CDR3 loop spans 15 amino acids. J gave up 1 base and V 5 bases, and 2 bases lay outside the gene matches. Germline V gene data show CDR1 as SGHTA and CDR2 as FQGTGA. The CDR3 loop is CASSTGQGNTGELFF. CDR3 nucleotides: TGTGCCAGCAGCACGGGACAGGGGAACACCGGGGAGCTGTTTTTT. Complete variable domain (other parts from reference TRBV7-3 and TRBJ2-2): GAGVSQTPSNKVTEKGKYVELRCDPISGHTALYWYRQSLGQGPEFLIYFQGTGAADDSGLPNDRFFAVRPEGSVSTLKIQRTERGDSAVYLCASSTGQGNTGELFFGEGSRLTVL.

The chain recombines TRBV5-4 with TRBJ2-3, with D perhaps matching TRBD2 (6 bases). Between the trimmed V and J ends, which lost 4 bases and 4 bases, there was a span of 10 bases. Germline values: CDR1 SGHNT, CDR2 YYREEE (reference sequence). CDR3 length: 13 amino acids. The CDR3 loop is CASSPAGPDTQYF. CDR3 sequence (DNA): TGTGCCAGCAGCCCTGCGGGGCCAGATACGCAGTATTTT.

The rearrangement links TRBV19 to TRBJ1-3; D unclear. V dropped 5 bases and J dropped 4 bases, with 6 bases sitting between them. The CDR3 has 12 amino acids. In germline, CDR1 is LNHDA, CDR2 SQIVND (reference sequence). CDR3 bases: TGTGCCAGTAGTGTCGGCGGAAACACCATATATTTT. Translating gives CASSVGGNTIYF.

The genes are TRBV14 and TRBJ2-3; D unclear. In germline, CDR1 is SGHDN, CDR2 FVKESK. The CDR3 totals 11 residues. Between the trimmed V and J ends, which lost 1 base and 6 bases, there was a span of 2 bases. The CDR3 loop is CASSQADTQYF. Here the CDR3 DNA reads TGTGCCAGCAGCCAAGCCGATACGCAGTATTTT.